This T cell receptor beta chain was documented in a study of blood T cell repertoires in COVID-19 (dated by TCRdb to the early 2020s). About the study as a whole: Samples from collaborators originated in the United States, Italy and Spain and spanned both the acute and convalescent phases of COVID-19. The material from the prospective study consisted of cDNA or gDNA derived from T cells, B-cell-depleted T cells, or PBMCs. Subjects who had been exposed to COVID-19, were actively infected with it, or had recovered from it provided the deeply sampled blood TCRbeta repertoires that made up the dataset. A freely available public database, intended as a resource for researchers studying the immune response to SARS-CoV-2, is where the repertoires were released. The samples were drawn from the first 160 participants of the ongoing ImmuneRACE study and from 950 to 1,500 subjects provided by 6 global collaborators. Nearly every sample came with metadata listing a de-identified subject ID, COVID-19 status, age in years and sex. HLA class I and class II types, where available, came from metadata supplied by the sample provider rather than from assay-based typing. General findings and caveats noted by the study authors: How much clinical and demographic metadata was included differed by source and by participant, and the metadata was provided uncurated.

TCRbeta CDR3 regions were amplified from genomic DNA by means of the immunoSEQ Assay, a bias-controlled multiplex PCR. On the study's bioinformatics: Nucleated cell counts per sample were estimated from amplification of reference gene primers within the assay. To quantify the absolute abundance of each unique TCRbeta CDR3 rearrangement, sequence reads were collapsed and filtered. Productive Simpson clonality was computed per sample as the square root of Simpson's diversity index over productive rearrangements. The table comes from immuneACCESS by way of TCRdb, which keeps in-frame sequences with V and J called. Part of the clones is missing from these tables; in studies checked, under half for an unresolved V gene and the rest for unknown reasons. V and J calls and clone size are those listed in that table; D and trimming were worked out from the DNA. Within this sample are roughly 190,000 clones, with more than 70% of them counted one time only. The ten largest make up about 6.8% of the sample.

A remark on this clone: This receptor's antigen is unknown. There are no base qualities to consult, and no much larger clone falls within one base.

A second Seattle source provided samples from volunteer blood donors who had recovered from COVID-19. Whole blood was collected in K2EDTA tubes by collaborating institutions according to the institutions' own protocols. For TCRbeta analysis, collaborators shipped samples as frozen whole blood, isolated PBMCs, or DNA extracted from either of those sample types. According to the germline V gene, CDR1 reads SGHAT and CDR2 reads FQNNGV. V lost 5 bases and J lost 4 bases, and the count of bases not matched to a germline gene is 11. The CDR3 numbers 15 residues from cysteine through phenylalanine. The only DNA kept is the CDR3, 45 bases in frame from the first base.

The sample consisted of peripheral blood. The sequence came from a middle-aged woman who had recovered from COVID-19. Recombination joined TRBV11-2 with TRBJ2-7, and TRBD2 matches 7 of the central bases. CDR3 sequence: CASSQTLGEGYEQYF. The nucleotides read TGTGCCAGCAGCCAAACCTTGGGGGAGGGGTACGAGCAGTACTTC. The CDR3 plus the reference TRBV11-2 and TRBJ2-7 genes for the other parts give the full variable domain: EAGVAQSPRYKIIEKRQSVAFWCNPISGHATLYWYQQILGQGPKLLIQFQNNGVVDDSQLPKDRFSAERLKGVDSTLKIQPAKLEDSAVYLCASSQTLGEGYEQYFGPGTRLTVT.